Presented here are 22 T cell receptor beta chains from one specimen sequenced in a study of shared clonotypes between healthy human individuals. The repertoire was sequenced with immunoSEQ multiplex PCR; TCRdb's copy has only in-frame clones and lacks some. Here the sample spans more than 1 million clones, approximately 80% being singletons. Source material: memory CD4+ T cells from PBMCs. Subset: CD45RA-negative fraction. These receptors all stem from a man between 18 and 35 years old in good health. Some clones in this sample may be carry-over from other donors' samples.

The V gene is TRBV7-2, the J gene TRBJ1-1, with D uncertain. Germline V gene sequence: CDR1 SGHTA, CDR2 FQGNSA. The V end was cut by 4 bases, the J end by 11 bases, with 17 bases between. The CDR3 is 13 amino acids. For the CDR3, the DNA is TGTGCCAGCAGCTCCAACAGTGGAGGTGAGGCTTTCTTT. Encoded protein: CASSSNSGGEAFF.

CDR3 in amino acids: CASSQVGGGNTEAFF. DNA for the CDR3: TGCGCCAGCAGCCAAGTCGGGGGAGGTAACACTGAAGCTTTCTTT. The V call is TRBV4-1, the J call TRBJ1-1; TRBD1 is a possible D gene (5 bases). CDR1 and CDR2 from the germline V gene are MGHRA and YSYEKL. CDR3 length: 15 amino acids. Trimming removed 1 base at V and 2 bases at J, with 11 bases between.

CDR3 DNA sequence: TGTGCCAGCAGCGGAACTAGCGGAGGGAGCAGGTTCTTC. Translation: CASSGTSGGSRFF. The chain employs TRBV9 and TRBJ2-1; 8 nucleotides match TRBD2. The germline CDR1 and CDR2 sequences are SGDLS and YYNGEE. V lost 3 bases, J lost 15 bases, and 11 bases stayed unmatched. The CDR3 length is 13 residues.

To note about this clone: The sample holds other DNA sequences that translate to the same CDR3. The chain joins TRBV28 to TRBJ1-1, with D tentatively TRBD1 (6 bases). The CDR3 has 12 amino acids. Germline V CDR1 and CDR2: MDHEN, SYDVKM. V lost 6 bases and J lost 3, with 8 bases in between. CDR3 nucleotide sequence: TGTGCCAGCAGAGGGGGACACACTGAAGCTTTCTTT. The encoded protein is CASRGGHTEAFF.

This clone has only a few counts. The chain joins TRBV2 to TRBJ2-1, with 10 bases identical to TRBD2. Germline loops: CDR1 SNHLY, CDR2 FYNNEI. This CDR3 is 16 amino acids long. Losses at the gene ends were 6 bases for V and 1 base for J; bases not matched to a gene: 6. The CDR3 region has the DNA TGTGCCAGCAGGGCATTAGCGGGAGGATCCTACAATGAGCAGTTCTTC. Protein: CASRALAGGSYNEQFF.

The V and J genes are TRBV7-2 and TRBJ2-1, with 7 bases identical to TRBD2. From germline, CDR1 is SGHTA and CDR2 FQGNSA. CDR3 length: 15 residues. V was pared by 1 base and J by 3 bases, with 3 bases of the junction left unmatched. The DNA of the CDR3 is TGTGCCAGCAGCTTAGGCGGGAGCGACTACAATGAGCAGTTCTTC. It yields the protein CASSLGGSDYNEQFF.

The chain has TRBV2 and TRBJ2-4; 7 bases are shared with TRBD2. This CDR3 spans 14 amino acids. Germline CDR1 SNHLY, CDR2 FYNNEI. After removal of 6 bases from V and 2 bases from J, the junction contained 4 bases not matched to a gene. The CDR3 DNA sequence: TGTGCCAGCAGCTCCGGGGGGACCAAAAACATTCAGTACTTC. Amino acids: CASSSGGTKNIQYF.

The rearrangement links TRBV28 to TRBJ1-2, with TRBD1 matching over 9 bases. The CDR3 extends over 15 amino acids. V lost 4 bases, J lost 4 bases, and 7 bases stayed unmatched. Germline loops: CDR1 MDHEN, CDR2 SYDVKM. The CDR3 reads CASSSVGTGIYGYTF. The CDR3 DNA sequence: TGTGCCAGCAGTTCCGTTGGGACAGGGATCTATGGCTACACCTTC.

The genes are TRBV18 and TRBJ1-1; perhaps TRBD1 as D (5 bases). Trimming cost V 0 bases and J 3 bases, with 14 bases left between them. The CDR3 contains 16 residues. Looked up from germline, CDR1 is KGHSH and CDR2 is LQKENI. The CDR3 loop reads CASSPPSRGEDTEAFF. In DNA, the CDR3 is TGTGCCAGCTCACCACCCTCGCGGGGGGAGGACACTGAAGCTTTCTTT.

The chain is built from TRBV19 and TRBJ2-3, with D tentatively TRBD1 or TRBD2 (5 bases each). CDR3 length equals 15 residues. V shed 5 bases and J shed 2 bases, with 14 bases lying between them. Germline CDR1 is LNHDA and CDR2 is SQIVND (reference sequence). The CDR3 DNA reads TGTGCCAGTAGTCCTAGCTCGGGGCTCACAGATACGCAGTATTTT. Its translation: CASSPSSGLTDTQYF.

The CDR3 DNA reads TGTGCCAGCAGTCGGGCGGGGGACGAGCAGTACTTC. Its protein product is CASSRAGDEQYF. The rearrangement uses TRBV5-4 and TRBJ2-7; TRBD2 matches at 7 bases. J lost 5 bases, V lost 5 bases, and 4 bases had no gene match. The CDR3 consists of 12 residues. CDR1 and CDR2 (germline): SGHNT, YYREEE (reference sequence). The full variable domain, with the rest looked up from reference TRBV5-4 and TRBJ2-7, is ETGVTQSPTHLIKTRGQQVTLRCSSQSGHNTVSWYQQALGQGPQFIFQYYREEENGRGNFPPRFSGLQFPNYSSELNVNALELDDSALYLCASSRAGDEQYFGPGTRLTVT.

A word on this clone: Other DNA sequences of this sample code for an identical CDR3. The J gene is TRBJ2-2, the V gene TRBV7-6; no reliable D call. Germline V gene lookup returns CDR1 SGHVS and CDR2 FNYEAQ. The CDR3 consists of 15 residues. With 1 base removed from V and 2 bases from J, the gap between germline ends came to 8 bases. CDR3 sequence: CASSLVWGNTGELFF. The CDR3, as DNA: TGTGCCAGCAGCTTAGTCTGGGGAAACACCGGGGAGCTGTTTTTT. Supplemented by reference TRBV7-6 and TRBJ2-2, the full variable domain reads GAGVSQSPRYKVTKRGQDVALRCDPISGHVSLYWYRQALGQGPEFLTYFNYEAQQDKSGLPNDRFSAERPEGSISTLTIQRTEQRDSAMYRCASSLVWGNTGELFFGEGSRLTVL.

In its sample, this clone was seen a few times. This chain joins TRBV6-5 and TRBJ2-2; D is ambiguous. Germline V gene lookup returns CDR1 MNHEY and CDR2 SVGAGI. V lost 3 bases and J 4 bases, leaving 15 bases between the germline ends. CDR3 size: 16 residues. For the CDR3, the DNA is TGTGCCAGCAGTTATCTCCCGCCGAGGCGCACCGGGGAGCTGTTTTTT. Its translation: CASSYLPPRRTGELFF.

A word on this clone: Other nucleotide sequences in the sample specify the same CDR3. The chain has TRBV28 and TRBJ2-6, with D perhaps being TRBD1 or TRBD2 (5 bases each). The V gene lost 2 bases and the J gene lost 1 base, with 6 bases spanning the gap. The CDR3 is 15 amino acids. Germline V lookup: CDR1 MDHEN, CDR2 SYDVKM. The CDR3 coding sequence is TGTGCCAGCAGTTTAGGGGGTTCTGGGGCCAACGTCCTGACTTTC. Translation: CASSLGGSGANVLTF.

The chain combines TRBV2 with TRBJ1-5; tentatively, D is TRBD1 (6 bases). With 6 bases removed from V and 0 bases from J, the gap between germline ends came to 9 bases. Germline V gives CDR1 SNHLY, CDR2 FYNNEI. The CDR3 covers 14 residues. The CDR3 region is CASRGGNSNQPQHF. In nucleotides, the CDR3 is TGTGCCAGCAGGGGGGGCAATAGCAATCAGCCCCAGCATTTT.

The chain is built from TRBV10-1 and TRBJ2-3, with 9 bases lining up with TRBD2. V shed 0 bases and J 5 bases; nucleotides not matched to a gene: 6. CDR1 is WNHNN and CDR2 is SYGVQD in the germline V gene (reference sequence). The CDR3 is made up of 16 amino acids. CDR3 bases: TGCGCCAGCAGTGAGTCTCTAGCGGGGAACAAAGATACGCAGTATTTT. Protein: CASSESLAGNKDTQYF.

The chain employs TRBV28 and TRBJ1-1; 7 nucleotides line up with TRBD1. Trimming cost V 5 bases and J 0 bases; bases outside gene matches: 9. This CDR3 has 16 residues. Germline-derived CDR1 and CDR2 are MDHEN and SYDVKM. CDR3 amino acids: CASSKHTGAMNTEAFF. The CDR3 nucleotides are TGTGCCAGCAGTAAACACACAGGGGCCATGAACACTGAAGCTTTCTTT.

This rearrangement joins TRBV6-5 to TRBJ2-7; 10 bases fit TRBD2. From germline, CDR1 is MNHEY and CDR2 SVGAGI. Germline trimming cut 0 bases from V and 6 bases from J; bases unmatched to any gene: 5. CDR3 length equals 15 residues. The CDR3: CASSYSGTSGIEQYF. As DNA, the CDR3 is TGTGCCAGCAGTTACTCAGGAACTAGCGGGATCGAGCAGTACTTC.

V is TRBV11-2 and J is TRBJ2-7; possible D gene TRBD2, 5 bases. Germline V lookup: CDR1 SGHAT, CDR2 FQNNGV. V lost 5 bases and J lost 4, with 18 bases in between. The CDR3 extends over 15 amino acids. The CDR3 sequence is CASSSLRGGGYEQYF. CDR3 DNA: TGTGCCAGCAGCAGCCTACGCGGTGGCGGGTACGAGCAGTACTTC.

In this sample, this clone turned up a few times. The chain links TRBV21-1 to TRBJ2-4; the table's TRBD1 call for D was not verified on the DNA. TRBV21-1 is reported as a pseudogene. This CDR3 has 15 amino acids. This chain's CDR3 is CASSSRAPRVNIQYF. The DNA of the CDR3 is TGTGCCAGCAGCAGCAGGGCGCCCAGGGTAAACATTCAGTACTTC.

This chain connects TRBV6-1 to TRBJ2-2, with D possibly TRBD1 on 8 matching bases. The CDR3 length is 15 residues. The V and J ends lost 5 bases and 6 bases respectively, with 16 bases between them. Germline values: CDR1 MNHNS, CDR2 SASEGT. The CDR3 region is CASSSGQGGPGELFF. CDR3 DNA: TGTGCCAGCAGTTCAGGACAGGGAGGGCCCGGGGAGCTGTTTTTT.

This rearrangement joins TRBV29-1 to TRBJ1-1, with TRBD1 matching 10 bases. V lost 7 bases to trimming and J lost 6 bases; unmatched junction nucleotides: 11. Germline V gives CDR1 SQVTM, CDR2 ANQGSEA. The CDR3 contains 14 residues. Written as DNA, the CDR3 is TGCAGCGCAACCAGGGGACAGGGGAGCGCTGAAGCTTTCTTT. It yields the protein CSATRGQGSAEAFF.